These 19 T cell receptor beta chains came from one sample sequenced in a study of T cell clones after liver transplantation. TCRdb's copy holds only in-frame clones and misses some; the assay was immunoSEQ multiplex PCR. The sample consists of 8,000 to 10,000 clones, approximately 72% of them appearing once. Sequencing used CD8+ T cells from blood, obtained at the roughly 16-month timepoint. These receptors were obtained from a human patient who received a liver transplant. The T cells may partly be graft donor cells.

The J gene is TRBJ2-7, the V gene TRBV6-5; D unclear. CDR3 length: 12 amino acids. Germline CDR1 and CDR2: MNHEY and SVGAGI. V shed 6 bases and J shed 7 bases, with 13 bases lying between them. DNA for the CDR3: TGTGCCAGCAGGTCACAGCTTCGGGAGCAGTACGTC. It yields the protein CASRSQLREQYV.

Only one count was recorded for this clone. The chain uses TRBV13 and TRBJ2-7; D is perhaps TRBD2 (7 bases). There are 15 residues in the CDR3. CDR1 and CDR2 (germline): PRHDT, FYEKMQ (reference sequence). V lost 3 bases to trimming and J lost 1 base, with 13 bases between them. The CDR3 sequence: CASSLGGGVSYEQYF. The CDR3 bases are TGTGCCAGCAGCTTGGGAGGGGGGGTTTCCTACGAGCAGTACTTC. The entire variable domain, with the rest obtained from reference TRBV13 and TRBJ2-7, is as follows: AAGVIQSPRHLIKEKRETATLKCYPIPRHDTVYWYQQGPGQDPQFLISFYEKMQSDKGSIPDRFSAQQFSDYHSELNMSSLELGDSALYFCASSLGGGVSYEQYFGPGTRLTVT.

This sequence joins TRBV9 and TRBJ1-3; D possibly corresponds to TRBD1 (5 bases). Trimming pared 0 bases from V and 1 base from J, leaving 11 bases between. CDR1 is SGDLS and CDR2 is YYNGEE in the germline V gene. This CDR3 comprises 16 residues. The CDR3 reads CASSVEGRVSGNTIYF. In nucleotides, the CDR3 is TGTGCCAGCAGCGTAGAGGGCAGGGTGTCTGGAAACACCATATATTTT.

J is TRBJ1-6 and V is TRBV7-2, with TRBD1 matching 7 bases. The CDR3 sequence is 17 residues long. CDR1 and CDR2 (germline): SGHTA, FQGNSA. With 4 bases clipped from V and 9 bases from J, the junction kept 15 bases outside the gene matches. The CDR3, as DNA: TGTGCCAGCAGCTCGCCCGGGCAGGGGGTTTTTACTTCACCCCTCCACTTT. Amino acid sequence: CASSSPGQGVFTSPLHF.

This clone was counted only a few times. CDR3 sequence: CASSINVGAGETQYF. The CDR3, as DNA: TGTGCCAGTAGTATTAACGTCGGGGCGGGAGAGACCCAGTACTTC. This chain joins TRBV19 and TRBJ2-5, with D perhaps matching TRBD1 or TRBD2 (5 bases each). The CDR3 totals 15 residues. The V end lost 3 bases, the J end lost 4 bases, and 15 bases lay between the germline ends. Germline V gene lookup returns CDR1 LNHDA and CDR2 SQIVND (reference sequence).

The chain couples TRBV6-5 to TRBJ1-1; TRBD1 matches at 7 bases. V shed 6 bases and J 3 bases; nucleotides not matched to a gene: 10. This CDR3 is built from 15 residues. From germline, CDR1 is MNHEY and CDR2 SVGAGI. CDR3 DNA: TGTGCCAGCAGACCCCGACAGGGTGGCTACACTGAAGCTTTCTTT. Translation: CASRPRQGGYTEAFF.

The genes are TRBV13 and TRBJ2-3; D possibly matches TRBD1 or TRBD2 (5 bases each). This CDR3 has 16 residues. Germline-derived CDR1 and CDR2 are PRHDT and FYEKMQ (reference sequence). V lost 0 bases to trimming and J lost 3 bases, with 13 bases between them. The CDR3 nucleotides are TGTGCCAGCAGCTTAGGTGGGACCTTTGGGACAGATACGCAGTATTTT. Its protein is CASSLGGTFGTDTQYF.

The gene calls are TRBV27 and TRBJ1-5; D unclear. Germline V lookup: CDR1 MNHEY, CDR2 SMNVEV (reference sequence). The CDR3 runs to 13 residues. V lost 3 bases and J lost 5, with 8 bases in between. The CDR3 here is CASSLGPHQPQHF. The CDR3 nucleotides read TGTGCCAGCAGTTTGGGCCCTCATCAGCCCCAGCATTTT.

V and J are TRBV11-2 and TRBJ2-7; D is ambiguous. CDR1 SGHAT and CDR2 FQNNGV come from the germline V gene. V lost 5 bases, J lost 4 bases, and 15 bases lay in between. The CDR3 consists of 14 residues. The CDR3: CASSLLSGNYEQYV. The CDR3 nucleotides are TGTGCCAGCAGCCTCTTATCGGGTAATTACGAGCAGTACGTC.

The chain carries TRBV4-3 and TRBJ2-6; D perhaps matches TRBD1 (6 bases). In germline, CDR1 is LGHNA, CDR2 YSLEER. The CDR3 is made up of 16 amino acids. V lost 1 base and J 0 bases, leaving 7 bases between the germline ends. CDR3 nucleotides: TGCGCCAGCAGCCAAGGAGGGGGCTCTGGGGCCAACGTCCTGACTTTC. As protein: CASSQGGGSGANVLTF.

This chain joins TRBV7-2 and TRBJ1-1; a weak D match, TRBD1 (5 bases). Germline CDR1 reads SGHTA; CDR2 reads FQGNSA. The CDR3 contains 12 residues. Trimming cost V 5 bases and J 6 bases, with 10 bases left between them. The CDR3 region is CASSLGGAEAFF. The CDR3 region has the DNA TGTGCCAGCAGCCTGGGAGGGGCTGAAGCTTTCTTT.

The gene calls are TRBV6-5 and TRBJ1-5, with D possibly TRBD1 on 5 matching bases. The CDR3 loop spans 15 amino acids. V was clipped by 6 bases and J by 1 base, with 13 bases between them. Germline CDR1 is MNHEY and CDR2 is SVGAGI. CDR3 region: CASSPTWGSNQPQHF. The CDR3 nucleotides read TGTGCCAGCAGCCCTACTTGGGGGAGCAATCAGCCCCAGCATTTT.

The gene calls are TRBV28 and TRBJ2-5, with TRBD2 identical over 11 bases. The CDR3 is made up of 15 amino acids. Germline V gene lookup returns CDR1 MDHEN and CDR2 SYDVKM. V shed 5 bases and J 4 bases; nucleotides not matched to a gene: 6. The CDR3 DNA reads TGTGCCAGCAGTCCTCCGGGACTAGCGGCAGAGACCCAGTACTTC. Its protein product is CASSPPGLAAETQYF.

The rearrangement joins TRBV10-3 to TRBJ2-7; D gene ambiguous. Germline V lookup: CDR1 ENHRY, CDR2 SYGVKD. V was shortened by 2 bases and J by 6 bases, with 5 bases between the two germline ends. This CDR3 has 11 residues. CDR3 nucleotide sequence: TGTGCCATCAGTGAGGGACGCGAGCAGTACGTC. It yields the protein CAISEGREQYV.

This chain uses TRBV15 with TRBJ2-7; tentative D call: TRBD1 (5 bases). Deletions cut 5 bases from V and 2 bases from J, with 10 bases between. The CDR3 extends over 13 amino acids. Germline assignment: CDR1 LNHNV and CDR2 YYDKDF (reference sequence). The CDR3 bases are TGTGCCACCAGCTTACAGGTGGCCTACGAGCAGTACGTC. Protein: CATSLQVAYEQYV.

This chain connects TRBV29-1 to TRBJ2-5; D may correspond to TRBD1 or TRBD2 (5 bases each). CDR3 length equals 17 residues. Germline V gene lookup returns CDR1 SQVTM and CDR2 ANQGSEA. V lost 0 bases, J lost 4 bases, and 21 bases lay in between. The CDR3 coding sequence is TGCAGCGTTGAAGATGGAGGAAAGGGGCGACTTGTAGAGACCCAGTACTTC. It translates to CSVEDGGKGRLVETQYF.

The rearrangement uses TRBV5-4 and TRBJ2-1, with D perhaps matching TRBD1 (6 bases). V lost 4 bases, J lost 6 bases, and 17 bases lay in between. Per germline, CDR1 SGHNT and CDR2 YYREEE (reference sequence). The CDR3 is 15 residues long. CDR3: CASSHVVGGVNEQFF. The CDR3 nucleotides read TGTGCCAGCAGCCACGTCGTAGGGGGAGTCAATGAGCAGTTCTTC.

The chain uses TRBV30 and TRBJ2-3, with D unresolved. There are 14 residues in the CDR3. The V and J ends lost 4 bases and 6 bases respectively, with 17 bases between them. CDR1 GTSNPN and CDR2 SVGIG come from the germline V gene (reference sequence). The CDR3 reads CAWKDPGSQDTQYF. The CDR3 DNA reads as TGTGCCTGGAAAGACCCGGGCTCCCAGGATACGCAGTATTTT.

Only one count was recorded for this clone. J is TRBJ2-5 and V is TRBV2; unclear D gene. CDR3 length: 13 residues. V gave up 3 bases and J gave up 4 bases, with 9 bases separating them. Germline loops: CDR1 SNHLY, CDR2 FYNNEI. The CDR3 nucleotides read TGTGCCAGCAGTGACAGCGAACTAGAGACCCAGTACTTC. Amino acids: CASSDSELETQYF.